The 28 T cell receptor beta chains below all came from one sample that was sequenced in a study of blood T cell repertoires in COVID-19. Sequencing was performed with immunoSEQ multiplex PCR; in TCRdb, only in-frame clones are kept and a portion is missing. This table holds roughly 150,000 clones, roughly 85% found once. Sequencing was carried out using peripheral blood. Every receptor here comes from a woman between 55 and 75 years old with COVID-19, enrolled during active disease.

This chain links TRBV29-1 with TRBJ1-3, with D hard to call. Germline V gives CDR1 SQVTM, CDR2 ANQGSEA. This CDR3 has 13 residues. V dropped 6 bases and J dropped 8 bases, with 17 bases sitting between them. The CDR3: CSVQTSPRDTIYF. The CDR3 nucleotides read TGCAGCGTCCAAACGAGCCCCCGGGACACCATATATTTT.

This rearrangement joins TRBV14 to TRBJ1-3; D call uncertain. The CDR3 loop spans 16 amino acids. Trimming stripped 1 base from V and 3 bases from J, with 13 bases between. Germline assignment: CDR1 SGHDN and CDR2 FVKESK. In DNA form, the CDR3 reads TGTGCCAGCAGCCAAGGAGATGGCAGGATTGGAAACACCATATATTTT. The encoded protein is CASSQGDGRIGNTIYF.

This clone came up once. This chain connects TRBV19 to TRBJ1-2; 7 bases are a match to TRBD1. This CDR3 is 15 amino acids long. J lost 5 bases, V lost 5 bases, and 11 bases had no gene match. Per the germline V gene, CDR1 is LNHDA and CDR2 is SQIVND (reference sequence). The CDR3: CASSLRDSPVYGYTF. The CDR3 DNA reads as TGTGCCAGTAGTCTCCGGGACAGCCCTGTTTATGGCTACACCTTC.

The chain employs TRBV19 and TRBJ1-5; a weak D match, TRBD1 (5 bases). Trimming removed 9 bases from V and 0 bases from J, with 12 bases in between. Germline V CDR1 and CDR2: LNHDA, SQIVND (reference sequence). This CDR3 has 14 amino acids. DNA of the CDR3: TGTGCCAGCTCGGGGGTAGATAGCAATCAGCCCCAGCATTTT. Translated, it gives CASSGVDSNQPQHF.

V usage is TRBV6-5 and J usage is TRBJ2-1; 9 positions agree with TRBD1. J was trimmed by 4 bases and V by 6 bases; bases with no gene match: 7. There are 15 residues in the CDR3. The germline V gene has CDR1 MNHEY and CDR2 SVGAGI. The CDR3 here is CASSLTGTGYNEQFF. The CDR3 DNA follows: TGTGCCAGCAGCTTAACCGGGACAGGGTACAATGAGCAGTTCTTC.

The V gene is TRBV7-6, the J gene TRBJ1-1, with 7 bases identical to TRBD1. V shed 2 bases, J shed 7 bases, and the junction held 10 bases outside the gene matches. The length of the CDR3 is 15 residues. Germline V gene data show CDR1 as SGHVS and CDR2 as FNYEAQ. As DNA, the CDR3 is TGTGCCAGCAGCTTACAAATCACAGGGGTTAATGAAGCTTTCTTT. Amino acid sequence: CASSLQITGVNEAFF.

The rearrangement uses TRBV18 and TRBJ2-3, with D perhaps matching TRBD1 (5 bases). V gave up 1 base and J gave up 0 bases, with 8 bases separating them. CDR1 is KGHSH and CDR2 is LQKENI in the germline V gene. This CDR3 has 15 residues. The CDR3 protein is CASSPRQISTDTQYF. In nucleotides, the CDR3 is TGTGCCAGCTCACCACGACAGATAAGCACAGATACGCAGTATTTT.

This sequence joins TRBV30 and TRBJ1-6; no clear D. V was clipped by 7 bases and J by 8 bases, with 15 bases between them. Per the germline V gene, CDR1 is GTSNPN and CDR2 is SVGIG (reference sequence). The CDR3 runs to 13 residues. The CDR3 DNA follows: TGTGCCTCGTTCGGCCCGAGGGATTCACCCCTCCACTTT. This gives the protein CASFGPRDSPLHF.

The CDR3 here is CATSENGQPLEGYTF. In DNA form, the CDR3 reads TGTGCCACCAGCGAAAACGGACAGCCCTTGGAGGGCTACACCTTC. The rearrangement uses TRBV24-1 and TRBJ1-2; possible D gene TRBD1, 6 bases. The V gene's germline CDR1 is KGHDR and CDR2 SFDVKD. CDR3 length: 15 residues. V was cut by 7 bases and J by 8 bases, with 22 bases left in between.

The genes are TRBV7-8 and TRBJ2-1, with TRBD2 matching over 12 bases. Germline V lookup: CDR1 SGHVS, CDR2 FQNEAQ. This CDR3 comprises 15 residues. V was clipped by 5 bases and J by 8 bases; unmatched bases: 7. CDR3 in amino acids: CASSQRLAGVDEQFF. The CDR3 nucleotides read TGTGCCAGCAGCCAGAGACTAGCGGGAGTGGATGAGCAGTTCTTC.

The chain employs TRBV5-8 and TRBJ1-5, with 8 bases matching TRBD1. The germline V gene has CDR1 SGHTS and CDR2 YDEGEE. The CDR3 is 20 residues long. The trim removed 4 bases at V and 0 bases at J, leaving 18 bases unmatched. CDR3: CASSDRGSFSPGYSNQPQHF. The DNA of the CDR3 is TGTGCCAGCAGCGACAGGGGAAGCTTTTCCCCAGGGTATAGCAATCAGCCCCAGCATTTT.

The rearrangement joins TRBV2 to TRBJ1-2; perhaps TRBD1 as D (5 bases). V was pared by 3 bases and J by 4 bases, with 9 bases between. Germline CDR1 and CDR2: SNHLY and FYNNEI. This CDR3 has 13 amino acids. The CDR3 DNA is TGTGCCAGCAGTGAGGGGAGGGGCTATGGCTACACCTTC. Its translation is CASSEGRGYGYTF.

The genes are TRBV11-3 and TRBJ2-2, with TRBD2 matching over 10 bases. Trimming took 6 bases from V and 2 from J; bases not matched to a gene: 6. CDR1 SGHNT and CDR2 YENEEA come from the germline V gene. The CDR3 is made up of 16 amino acids. CDR3 DNA sequence: TGTGCCAGCAGTTCAGCGGGAGGGCCAAACACCGGGGAGCTGTTTTTT. Translating gives CASSSAGGPNTGELFF.

CDR3 sequence: CASSPGGGYYGYTF. The CDR3, as DNA: TGTGCCAGCAGCCCGGGAGGGGGTTACTATGGCTACACCTTC. The V gene is TRBV5-4, the J gene TRBJ1-2; D perhaps matches TRBD1 (6 bases). Germline assignment: CDR1 SGHNT and CDR2 YYREEE (reference sequence). This CDR3 contains 14 residues. V shed 4 bases and J shed 3 bases, with 13 bases lying between them.

The chain links TRBV19 to TRBJ2-1; TRBD2 aligns across 8 bases. The J segment lost 7 bases and the V segment lost 3 bases, leaving 8 bases of the junction unmatched. CDR3 length: 15 amino acids. Germline CDR1 LNHDA, CDR2 SQIVND (reference sequence). CDR3: CASSILSGILNEQFF. DNA of the CDR3: TGTGCCAGTAGTATCCTTAGCGGGATCCTGAATGAGCAGTTCTTC.

This chain joins TRBV6-1 and TRBJ2-1; D is possibly TRBD2 (5 bases). The CDR3 has 15 residues. With 2 bases removed from V and 7 bases from J, the gap between germline ends came to 15 bases. In germline, CDR1 is MNHNS, CDR2 SASEGT. Here the CDR3 reads CASSELSGWVNEQFF. As DNA, the CDR3 is TGTGCCAGCAGTGAACTTTCGGGATGGGTAAATGAGCAGTTCTTC.

The chain links TRBV7-3 to TRBJ1-1; D not resolved. Germline loops: CDR1 SGHTA, CDR2 FQGTGA. Trimming left V 4 bases short and J 10 bases short, with 16 bases between. The CDR3 extends over 13 amino acids. The chain's CDR3 is CASSSASGSAAFF. In DNA form, the CDR3 reads TGTGCCAGCAGCTCCGCCTCAGGTTCTGCAGCTTTCTTT.

The chain joins TRBV11-2 to TRBJ2-3; 9 nucleotides align to TRBD1. CDR1 and CDR2 from the germline V gene are SGHAT and FQNNGV. CDR3 length: 14 residues. With 6 bases clipped from V and 3 bases from J, the junction kept 4 bases outside the gene matches. The CDR3 protein is CASSLQGATDTQYF. CDR3 in DNA: TGTGCCAGCAGTTTACAGGGGGCAACAGATACGCAGTATTTT.

V usage is TRBV24-1 and J usage is TRBJ2-1; D gene ambiguous. V shed 2 bases and J shed 0 bases, with 4 bases lying between them. Germline V gene sequence: CDR1 KGHDR, CDR2 SFDVKD. This CDR3 is built from 14 residues. The CDR3 is CATSDSSSYNEQFF. The CDR3 nucleotides are TGTGCCACCAGTGATTCGAGCTCCTACAATGAGCAGTTCTTC.

This clone appeared a single time. Within the sample, other DNA sequences also encode this same CDR3. This sequence joins TRBV2 and TRBJ1-1; the D gene is possibly TRBD1 (5 bases). The CDR3 loop spans 12 amino acids. The germline gives CDR1 SNHLY, CDR2 FYNNEI. The V end was cut by 3 bases, the J end by 11 bases, with 13 bases between. CDR3 DNA sequence: TGTGCCAGCAGTGAGGATAGGGGTGAGGCTTTCTTT. Amino acids: CASSEDRGEAFF.

This chain joins TRBV28 and TRBJ1-3; the match to TRBD1 covers 7 bases. Germline trimming cut 5 bases from V and 3 bases from J; bases unmatched to any gene: 10. The length of the CDR3 is 16 residues. Germline assignment: CDR1 MDHEN and CDR2 SYDVKM. The CDR3 DNA reads as TGTGCCAGCAGTCTCCCAGGGGGGCGCGGTGGAAACACCATATATTTT. This codes for CASSLPGGRGGNTIYF.

The chain links TRBV19 to TRBJ1-1; D may be TRBD1 (6 bases). V lost 4 bases and J 2 bases, leaving 11 bases between the germline ends. The germline gives CDR1 LNHDA, CDR2 SQIVND (reference sequence). The CDR3 sequence is 14 residues long. The CDR3 protein is CASSTQGRNTEAFF. In DNA form, the CDR3 reads TGTGCCAGTAGTACCCAGGGGCGAAACACTGAAGCTTTCTTT.

The chain has TRBV19 and TRBJ2-2, with a tentative D call TRBD1 (6 bases). Germline values: CDR1 LNHDA, CDR2 SQIVND (reference sequence). The CDR3 consists of 14 residues. Trimming removed 7 bases from V and 2 bases from J, with 11 bases in between. Written as DNA, the CDR3 is TGTGCCAGTACACAGGGCGGAAACACCGGGGAGCTGTTTTTT. Translation: CASTQGGNTGELFF.

The chain couples TRBV5-5 to TRBJ1-5; 7 positions match TRBD1. CDR1 and CDR2 from the germline V gene are SGHKS and YYEKEE (reference sequence). Trimming took 0 bases from V and 5 from J; bases not matched to a gene: 5. The CDR3 loop spans 15 amino acids. CDR3 protein: CASSLAEGAHQPQHF. The CDR3, as DNA: TGTGCCAGCAGCTTGGCTGAGGGGGCCCATCAGCCCCAGCATTTT. Together with reference TRBV5-5 and TRBJ1-5, the CDR3 gives the full variable domain: DAGVTQSPTHLIKTRGQQVTLRCSPISGHKSVSWYQQVLGQGPQFIFQYYEKEERGRGNFPDRFSARQFPNYSSELNVNALLLGDSALYLCASSLAEGAHQPQHFGDGTRLSIL.

This rearrangement joins TRBV9 to TRBJ1-1, with D maybe TRBD1 (5 bases). This CDR3 region has 14 residues. V was shortened by 1 base and J by 2 bases, with 9 bases between the two germline ends. Germline V gene sequence: CDR1 SGDLS, CDR2 YYNGEE. The CDR3 DNA follows: TGTGCCAGCAGCGTACTACAGGACAACACTGAAGCTTTCTTT. Protein sequence: CASSVLQDNTEAFF.

In DNA, the CDR3 is TGTGCCACCAGTGATCCACAGGACAGGGAGAATGGCTACACCTTC. Translating gives CATSDPQDRENGYTF. This rearrangement joins TRBV24-1 to TRBJ1-2; 8 bases are shared with TRBD1. Per germline, CDR1 KGHDR and CDR2 SFDVKD. The CDR3 runs to 15 residues. Trimming at V came to 3 bases and at J to 6 bases, leaving 8 bases not matched to a gene.

The gene calls are TRBV19 and TRBJ1-3, with a weak D call TRBD1 (6 bases). The CDR3 is made up of 13 amino acids. V was shortened by 8 bases and J by 1 base, with 9 bases between the two germline ends. Germline CDR1 is LNHDA and CDR2 is SQIVND (reference sequence). CDR3 in amino acids: CASSQGSGNTIYF. The CDR3 nucleotides read TGTGCCAGTTCGCAGGGGTCTGGAAACACCATATATTTT.

This chain connects TRBV7-9 to TRBJ1-3; D is unclear. The V gene's germline CDR1 is SEHNR and CDR2 FQNEAQ (reference sequence). V was shortened by 3 bases and J by 2 bases, with 14 bases between the two germline ends. This CDR3 is 16 amino acids long. The CDR3 sequence: CASSLGRRFAGNTIYF. Here the CDR3 DNA reads TGTGCCAGCAGCTTGGGTCGGAGGTTCGCTGGAAACACCATATATTTT.